The clone carrying this T cell receptor beta chain was seen ten or more times. Its antigen is currently unknown. The data derive from a study of T cell repertoires in cytomegalovirus infection. Background on the study: A matching HLA type, together with CMV infection, was signaled by public TCR beta signatures.

Germline V CDR1 and CDR2: SGHTS, YDEGEE. The CDR3 is 14 amino acids. V was clipped by 4 bases and J by 0 bases, with 8 bases between them. Study findings and constraints: Within the response measured ex vivo, HLA-C-restricted CMV-specific TCR beta clonotypes were dominant. Pooled public TCR beta family frequency picked out CMV carriers with the relevant HLA.

One entry per CDR3 protein results from TCRdb running MiXCR on the reads. The sample comprises 200,000 to 300,000 distinct CDR3 sequences, around 8.7% of which are singletons, and roughly 16% rests with the top ten. J is TRBJ1-3 and V is TRBV5-8; no clear D gene. The receptor's source is a human donor in good health (CMV status not recorded). Some clones in this sample may be carry-over from other donors' samples. Sequenced input: PBMCs. The CDR3 reads CASSPRSSGNTIYF. CDR3 nucleotide sequence: TGTGCCAGCAGCCCAAGAAGCTCTGGAAACACCATATATTTT.